The next 29 T cell receptor beta chains were all read from a single sample in a study of identical twins (dated by TCRdb to 2016 to 2017). Libraries were prepared through 5' RACE. Sequenced using an Illumina HiSeq 2000. TCRdb passed the public sequencing reads through fastp at Q25 and MiXCR, retaining productive beta sequences. Rows with a matching CDR3 protein are joined into one entry that keeps the most common DNA and genes. The sample data list hundreds of thousands of distinct CDR3 sequences, and about 7.6% of these were observed just once. The ten largest clones represent roughly 1.6% of the sample. The same sample was also used in a study of yellow fever vaccine responses in identical twins.

Material for sequencing was PBMCs. The origin of the receptors is a woman under 30 in good health.

This clonotype was counted ten times or more. The chain is built from TRBV6-1 and TRBJ2-7, with 9 bases fitting TRBD2. Unmatched junction bases numbered 12, after V lost 6 bases and J lost 0 bases. Germline V gene data show CDR1 as MNHNS and CDR2 as SASEGT. The CDR3 is 17 amino acids. This chain's CDR3 is CASRPTLGREGSYEQYF. The CDR3 DNA sequence: TGTGCCAGCAGGCCTACCTTGGGGCGGGAGGGCTCCTACGAGCAGTACTTC.

This clonotype occurred a few times. DNA for the CDR3: TGTGCCAGCAGTCTACTGACAGGGTCCTACAATGAGCAGTTCTTC. As protein: CASSLLTGSYNEQFF. The chain has TRBV2 and TRBJ2-1; 7 bases line up with TRBD1. The V gene end was trimmed by 5 bases and the J gene end by 1 base; junction bases not matched to a gene: 5. Germline V gives CDR1 SNHLY, CDR2 FYNNEI. The CDR3 runs to 15 residues.

This clonotype was found many times. The chain combines TRBV12-3 or TRBV12-4 with TRBJ2-6; tentatively, D is TRBD1 (6 bases). There are 17 residues in the CDR3. Deletions cut 1 base from V and 2 bases from J, with 12 bases between. CDR3 residues: CASSLGPGEPGANVLTF. The CDR3 DNA follows: TGTGCCAGCAGTTTAGGGCCAGGGGAGCCTGGGGCCAACGTCCTGACTTTC.

This clonotype appeared many times. V gene TRBV5-1 combines with J gene TRBJ2-5; a possible D gene is TRBD1 (5 bases). The CDR3 consists of 13 residues. The germline gives CDR1 SGHRS, CDR2 YFSETQ. Trimming left V 2 bases short and J 5 bases short, with 10 bases between. CDR3 loop: CASSFTGWETQYF. CDR3 nucleotide sequence: TGCGCCAGCAGCTTCACAGGTTGGGAGACCCAGTACTTC. Full variable domain (outside the CDR3, taken from reference TRBV5-1 and TRBJ2-5): KAGVTQTPRYLIKTRGQQVTLSCSPISGHRSVSWYQQTPGQGLQFLFEYFSETQRNKGNFPGRFSGRQFSNSRSEMNVSTLELGDSALYLCASSFTGWETQYFGPGTRLLVL.

V gene TRBV4-1 combines with J gene TRBJ2-5; 12 nucleotides match TRBD2. Unmatched junction bases numbered 8, after V lost 0 bases and J lost 9 bases. From germline, CDR1 is MGHRA and CDR2 YSYEKL. This CDR3 contains 16 residues. CDR3 sequence (DNA): TGCGCCAGCAGCCAAGACTCGGCTAGCGGGAGGGGGGCCCAGTACTTC. It is translated as CASSQDSASGRGAQYF.

In this sample, this clonotype turned up many times. The V call is TRBV5-1, the J call TRBJ2-5, with unresolved D. CDR1 and CDR2 from the germline V gene are SGHRS and YFSETQ. The CDR3 length is 15 residues. The ends were cut back, 1 base at V and 3 bases at J, with 13 bases in the middle. The CDR3 spells CASSLRTIGKETQYF. The DNA for the CDR3 is TGCGCCAGCAGCTTGAGGACCATAGGGAAAGAGACCCAGTACTTC.

The chain combines TRBV11-1 with TRBJ1-4; maybe TRBD1 (5 bases). Trimming shortened V by 2 bases and J by 4 bases, and 20 bases separated the two germline ends. CDR3 length equals 18 residues. Germline-derived CDR1 and CDR2 are SGHAT and FQDESV (reference sequence). Here the CDR3 DNA reads TGTGCCAGCAGCTTAACAGGAATGGTCCTCGAGGGTAATGAAAAACTGTTTTTT. As protein: CASSLTGMVLEGNEKLFF.

This chain joins TRBV6-1 and TRBJ1-1; 7 nucleotides align to TRBD1. This CDR3 region has 15 residues. V shed 5 bases, J shed 0 bases, and the junction held 6 bases outside the gene matches. In germline, CDR1 is MNHNS, CDR2 SASEGT. The CDR3 nucleotides read TGTGCCAGCAGTCGTCGGGACAGAGTGAACACTGAAGCTTTCTTT. Residues: CASSRRDRVNTEAFF.

Ten or more counts support this clonotype. The gene calls are TRBV28 and TRBJ2-3; 8 nucleotides agree with TRBD2. This CDR3 is built from 17 residues. Germline trimming cut 5 bases from V and 1 base from J; bases unmatched to any gene: 11. The germline V gene encodes CDR1 MDHEN and CDR2 SYDVKM. The CDR3: CASSPPGRGAGTDTQYF. In DNA form, the CDR3 reads TGTGCCAGCAGTCCTCCCGGGAGGGGGGCCGGCACAGATACGCAGTATTTT.

The chain has TRBV12-5 and TRBJ2-2; maybe TRBD2 (6 bases). The CDR3 covers 15 residues. Trimming took 5 bases from V and 0 from J, leaving 10 bases between them. Germline loops: CDR1 LGHNT, CDR2 FRNRAP. The CDR3 DNA is TGTGCTAGTGGTAGTCGGGGGTCGAACACCGGGGAGCTGTTTTTT. Residues: CASGSRGSNTGELFF.

The table lists this clonotype with a few counts. The chain has TRBV10-3 and TRBJ2-1; a possible D gene is TRBD2 (6 bases). This CDR3 region has 15 residues. V was cut by 2 bases and J by 2 bases, with 10 bases left in between. Germline V gives CDR1 ENHRY, CDR2 SYGVKD. CDR3 in amino acids: CAISEAGPAYNEQFF. CDR3 bases: TGTGCCATCAGTGAGGCGGGACCCGCCTACAATGAGCAGTTCTTC.

The chain employs TRBV2 and TRBJ1-1; possibly TRBD1 for D (5 bases). Germline lookup yields CDR1 SNHLY and CDR2 FYNNEI. V gave up 0 bases and J gave up 6 bases, with 20 bases separating them. The CDR3 covers 17 residues. CDR3 loop: CASSEARRAGGGAEAFF. The DNA of the CDR3 is TGTGCCAGCAGTGAAGCTCGCAGGGCCGGAGGAGGGGCTGAAGCTTTCTTT. The full variable domain, its missing parts supplied by reference TRBV2 and TRBJ1-1, is EPEVTQTPSHQVTQMGQEVILRCVPISNHLYFYWYRQILGQKVEFLVSFYNNEISEKSEIFDDQFSVERPDGSNFTLKIRSTKLEDSAMYFCASSEARRAGGGAEAFFGQGTRLTVV.

This clonotype appeared a few times. The V gene is TRBV11-2, the J gene TRBJ1-2; TRBD1 aligns across 7 bases. J gave up 6 bases and V 7 bases, and 14 bases lay outside the gene matches. The CDR3 length is 15 residues. The germline CDR1 and CDR2 sequences are SGHAT and FQNNGV. CDR3 coding DNA: TGTGCCAGCACCAACCAGGGGGGTCGAGCGGATGGCTACACCTTC. Its translation: CASTNQGGRADGYTF.

The chain recombines TRBV29-1 with TRBJ2-1; possible D gene TRBD2, 6 bases. The V and J ends lost 5 bases and 4 bases respectively, with 12 bases between them. Germline assignment: CDR1 SQVTM and CDR2 ANQGSEA. The CDR3 covers 13 residues. The CDR3 DNA sequence: TGCAGCGTTCCGGGACTGGGTTACAATGAGCAGTTCTTC. Translation gives CSVPGLGYNEQFF.

This clonotype was found a few times. This rearrangement joins TRBV5-4 to TRBJ2-3; no clear D gene. The V and J ends lost 4 bases and 4 bases respectively, with 4 bases between them. CDR3 length: 11 amino acids. Per germline, CDR1 SGHNT and CDR2 YYREEE (reference sequence). The CDR3 spells CASSKSDTQYF. CDR3 coding DNA: TGTGCCAGCAGCAAGTCAGATACGCAGTATTTT.

The chain has TRBV11-2 and TRBJ2-7; D is ambiguous. The germline gives CDR1 SGHAT, CDR2 FQNNGV. Between the trimmed V and J ends, which lost 1 base and 7 bases, there was a span of 14 bases. The CDR3 has 14 residues. CDR3 coding DNA: TGTGCCAGCAGCTTAGGGGGTCACCCTAGGGAGCAGTACGTC. Its protein product is CASSLGGHPREQYV.

This clonotype was picked up many times. The J gene is TRBJ2-5, the V gene TRBV6-1, with no clear D. The germline V gene encodes CDR1 MNHNS and CDR2 SASEGT. There are 13 residues in the CDR3. Trimming left V 1 base short and J 5 bases short, with 8 bases between. CDR3 region: CASSEEVVETQYF. In DNA form, the CDR3 reads TGTGCCAGCAGTGAAGAGGTCGTGGAGACCCAGTACTTC.

This clonotype was observed a handful of times. The genes are TRBV7-6 and TRBJ2-1; TRBD2 aligns across 12 bases. This CDR3 comprises 16 residues. The ends lost 5 bases at V and 4 bases at J; junction bases unmatched: 6. Germline values: CDR1 SGHVS, CDR2 FNYEAQ. Here the CDR3 DNA reads TGTGCCAGCAGCGACCGGACTAGCGGGATGTACAATGAGCAGTTCTTC. This sequence encodes CASSDRTSGMYNEQFF.

This clonotype appeared a few times. The J gene is TRBJ1-4, the V gene TRBV5-5; D perhaps matches TRBD1 (6 bases). The V and J ends lost 4 bases and 6 bases respectively, with 10 bases between them. This CDR3 has 13 residues. Germline V CDR1 and CDR2: SGHKS, YYEKEE (reference sequence). CDR3 sequence (DNA): TGTGCCAGCAGCCCGAGGGGGGATGAAAAACTGTTTTTT. It specifies CASSPRGDEKLFF.

This clonotype was detected only a few times. The chain uses TRBV28 and TRBJ2-1; 8 bases agree with TRBD2. Germline V gene lookup returns CDR1 MDHEN and CDR2 SYDVKM. The CDR3 has 15 amino acids. Unmatched junction bases numbered 8, after V lost 7 bases and J lost 3 bases. CDR3 amino acids: CASTRSGSFYNEQFF. The CDR3 DNA reads TGTGCCAGCACCCGGAGCGGGAGCTTCTACAATGAGCAGTTCTTC.

This chain joins TRBV4-1 and TRBJ2-7, with 7 bases lining up with TRBD1. Losses at the gene ends were 0 bases for V and 4 bases for J; bases not matched to a gene: 6. This CDR3 has 15 amino acids. Germline V lookup: CDR1 MGHRA, CDR2 YSYEKL. CDR3 protein: CASSQDRTGQYEQYV. CDR3 DNA sequence: TGCGCCAGCAGCCAAGATCGGACAGGCCAGTACGAGCAGTACGTC.

The table lists this clonotype with a few counts. V usage is TRBV20-1 and J usage is TRBJ2-1; the match to TRBD2 covers 10 bases. V lost 0 bases to trimming and J lost 0 bases; unmatched junction nucleotides: 8. The CDR3 covers 18 residues. From germline, CDR1 is DFQATT and CDR2 SNEGSKA (reference sequence). The CDR3 sequence: CSARDPHSGRTSYNEQFF. CDR3 nucleotide sequence: TGCAGTGCTAGAGATCCACATAGCGGGAGGACCTCCTACAATGAGCAGTTCTTC.

The sample holds a few counts of this clonotype. The chain recombines TRBV3-1 with TRBJ2-1; the match to TRBD2 covers 7 bases. The CDR3 has 15 residues. The V segment lost 1 base and the J segment 8 bases; nucleotides outside the gene matches: 8. The germline V gene has CDR1 LGHDT and CDR2 YNNKEL (reference sequence). This CDR3 is CASSQVGRGRDEQFF. The CDR3 bases are TGTGCCAGCAGCCAAGTGGGCAGAGGGAGGGATGAGCAGTTCTTC.

This clonotype was recorded a few times. V is TRBV19 and J is TRBJ2-5; no definite D call. The CDR3 sequence is 15 residues long. Germline assignment: CDR1 LNHDA and CDR2 SQIVND (reference sequence). V dropped 1 base and J dropped 3 bases, with 12 bases sitting between them. DNA for the CDR3: TGTGCCAGTAGTATAGCGATGACAAAGAAAGAGACCCAGTACTTC. Translated, it gives CASSIAMTKKETQYF.

The V and J genes are TRBV10-3 and TRBJ2-1, with unresolved D. The CDR3 totals 13 residues. Trimming removed 4 bases at V and 8 bases at J, with 12 bases between. The germline gives CDR1 ENHRY, CDR2 SYGVKD. The CDR3 is CAISVNSPDEQFF. Written as DNA, the CDR3 is TGTGCCATCAGTGTGAATAGCCCCGATGAGCAGTTCTTC.

The chain combines TRBV9 with TRBJ1-1; D gene unclear. The V gene's germline CDR1 is SGDLS and CDR2 YYNGEE. Trimming shortened V by 0 bases and J by 3 bases, and 6 bases separated the two germline ends. The CDR3 is 13 amino acids. The CDR3 region has the DNA TGTGCCAGCAGCGTAGGGCAGCACACTGAAGCTTTCTTT. Amino acid sequence: CASSVGQHTEAFF. The full variable domain, rest sourced from reference TRBV9 and TRBJ1-1, is DSGVTQTPKHLITATGQRVTLRCSPRSGDLSVYWYQQSLDQGLQFLIQYYNGEERAKGNILERFSAQQFPDLHSELNLSSLELGDSALYFCASSVGQHTEAFFGQGTRLTVV.

This clonotype was observed many times. This chain joins TRBV7-6 and TRBJ2-3; D tentatively reads TRBD1 or TRBD2 (5 bases each). The CDR3 extends over 14 amino acids. Germline loops: CDR1 SGHVS, CDR2 FNYEAQ. The ends were cut back, 2 bases at V and 0 bases at J, with 6 bases in the middle. The CDR3 DNA sequence: TGTGCCAGCAGCTTATGGGACAGCACAGATACGCAGTATTTT. Protein: CASSLWDSTDTQYF.

In the case of this clonotype: A much bigger clone sits one base away, suggesting this may be a read error. This rearrangement joins TRBV10-3 to TRBJ2-1; 14 bases map to TRBD2. This CDR3 region has 15 residues. V lost 4 bases, J lost 15 bases, and 11 bases stayed unmatched. In germline, CDR1 is ENHRY, CDR2 SYGVKD. The CDR3 here is CAISALGLAGGEVFF. The CDR3 DNA is TGTGCCATCAGTGCTCTCGGACTAGCGGGAGGTGAGGTGTTCTTC.

The DNA of the CDR3 is TGTGCCAGCAGTTTAATGGGACAGGGCCAAGAGACCCAGTACTTC. Its protein is CASSLMGQGQETQYF. This sequence joins TRBV27 and TRBJ2-5; 9 bases map to TRBD1. The CDR3 runs to 15 residues. CDR1 is MNHEY and CDR2 is SMNVEV in the germline V gene (reference sequence). The trim removed 2 bases at V and 1 base at J, leaving 2 bases unmatched.